The rows below give T cell receptor beta chains drawn from one sample of a study of technical replicates of blood from a few donors. Some clones are missing from TCRdb's copy, which holds only in-frame ones; the method was immunoSEQ multiplex PCR. This sample has 60,000 to 65,000 clones; about 88% occur once, and the top ten carry around 5.1%. Sequences were obtained from PBMCs. The receptors stem from a human donor in good health. Some clones in this sample may be carry-over from other donors' samples. Each CDR3 is given with its conserved first and last residue. Fields, in order: V gene, D gene, J gene, clone size, CDR3 DNA, CDR3 protein. D genes are given only for firm matches. Size values are once, few and many counts, or a class for expanded clones, and some rows have none.

v_gene: TRBV19; d_gene: TRBD1; j_gene: TRBJ1-1; abundance: once; CDR3nt: TGTGCCAGTAGTACCTCAGGGGGTTTAGGTGAAGCTTTCTTT; CDR3aa: CASSTSGGLGEAFF
v_gene: TRBV16; d_gene: NA; j_gene: TRBJ1-6; abundance: NA; CDR3nt: TGTGCCAGCAGCCTACAGGGATCGGGAAATTCACCCCTCCACTTT; CDR3aa: CASSLQGSGNSPLHF
v_gene: TRBV7-9; d_gene: NA; j_gene: TRBJ2-2; abundance: NA; CDR3nt: TGTGCCAGCAGCTTAGTGAGCGTCGGGGAGCTGTTTTTT; CDR3aa: CASSLVSVGELFF
v_gene: TRBV7-7; d_gene: NA; j_gene: TRBJ2-6; abundance: NA; CDR3nt: TGTGCCAGCAGCCCTGTTCCTGGGGCCAACGTCCTGACTTTC; CDR3aa: CASSPVPGANVLTF
v_gene: TRBV18; d_gene: NA; j_gene: TRBJ1-5; abundance: NA; CDR3nt: TGTGCCAGCTCAGAGGGCTGGGAGAGCAATCAGCCCCAGCATTTT; CDR3aa: CASSEGWESNQPQHF
v_gene: TRBV13; d_gene: NA; j_gene: TRBJ1-1; abundance: NA; CDR3nt: TGTGCCAGCAGCCCCCGGAGGTGGGAGACGAGCACTGAAGCTTTCTTT; CDR3aa: CASSPRRWETSTEAFF
v_gene: TRBV5-6; d_gene: NA; j_gene: TRBJ1-1; abundance: NA; CDR3nt: TGTGCCAGCAGCGGGGGGGGCCTTTTCACTGAAGCTTTCTTT; CDR3aa: CASSGGGLFTEAFF
v_gene: TRBV5-6; d_gene: NA; j_gene: TRBJ1-2; abundance: NA; CDR3nt: TGTGCCAGCAGCTTTAACAGGGTTTATGGCTACACCTTC; CDR3aa: CASSFNRVYGYTF
v_gene: TRBV7-8; d_gene: NA; j_gene: TRBJ1-6; abundance: NA; CDR3nt: TGTGCCAGCAGCTTAGGTCCCTGGCGGGAGAATTCACCCCTCCACTTT; CDR3aa: CASSLGPWRENSPLHF
v_gene: TRBV18; d_gene: NA; j_gene: TRBJ2-5; abundance: NA; CDR3nt: TGTGCCAGCTCACCTTTCGAGGTTAGGGAGACCCAGTACTTC; CDR3aa: CASSPFEVRETQYF
v_gene: TRBV5-1; d_gene: TRBD2; j_gene: TRBJ2-7; abundance: NA; CDR3nt: TGCGCCAGCAGCTTACCGGGACTAAGCCTCGAGCAGTACTTC; CDR3aa: CASSLPGLSLEQYF
v_gene: TRBV9; d_gene: TRBD1; j_gene: TRBJ1-2; abundance: NA; CDR3nt: TGTGCCAGCAGCGTAGGTATCATGGGTAGGGGGCCCCATGGCTACACCTTC; CDR3aa: CASSVGIMGRGPHGYTF
v_gene: TRBV7-6; d_gene: TRBD2; j_gene: TRBJ2-3; abundance: NA; CDR3nt: TGTGCCAGCAGCTTAGGACTAGCGGGGGGGGGCACAGATACGCAGTATTTT; CDR3aa: CASSLGLAGGGTDTQYF